A single sample gave rise to the 4 T cell receptor beta chains below, sequenced in a study of blood T cell repertoires in COVID-19. Profiling relied on immunoSEQ multiplex PCR, and the TCRdb table lists in-frame clones only, not all of them. This table has some 350,000 clones, 89% appearing once. What was sequenced was peripheral blood. These receptors were taken from a woman aged 25 to 45 with COVID-19, enrolled during active disease.

The chain employs TRBV6-2 or TRBV6-3 and TRBJ2-3; TRBD2 aligns across 11 bases. The CDR3 totals 15 residues. Germline CDR1 and CDR2: MNHEY and SVGEGT. V lost 2 bases and J lost 4; bases outside the gene matches: 2. The CDR3 DNA reads TGTGCCAGCAGTTACGTACTAGCGGGAGCAGATACGCAGTATTTT. Protein product: CASSYVLAGADTQYF.

The J gene is TRBJ2-7, the V gene TRBV11-3; perhaps TRBD1 as D (6 bases). CDR1 and CDR2 (germline): SGHNT, YENEEA. The CDR3 covers 14 residues. V was trimmed by 5 bases and J by 2 bases, leaving 13 bases between them. CDR3 sequence reads: CASSLPDRPYEQYV. In DNA form, the CDR3 reads TGTGCCAGCAGCCTTCCGGACAGACCCTACGAGCAGTACGTC.

This clone was detected once. The chain has TRBV7-8 and TRBJ2-2; D is perhaps TRBD1 (6 bases). The CDR3 covers 15 residues. The germline V gene has CDR1 SGHVS and CDR2 FQNEAQ. V was trimmed by 5 bases and J by 1 base, leaving 11 bases between them. CDR3 sequence reads: CASSVHRENTGELFF. As DNA, the CDR3 is TGTGCCAGCAGCGTCCACAGGGAGAACACCGGGGAGCTGTTTTTT.

This rearrangement joins TRBV10-3 to TRBJ1-3; D unresolved. The germline V and J ends were trimmed by 9 bases and 0 bases, with 9 bases remaining between them. The germline CDR1 and CDR2 sequences are ENHRY and SYGVKD. The CDR3 spans 13 residues. CDR3 bases: TGTGCCATGACGGGGAGCTCTGGAAACACCATATATTTT. Encoded protein: CAMTGSSGNTIYF.